This is a list of T cell receptor beta chains from one sample in a study of monozygotic twins with inflammatory bowel disease. TCRdb re-called the 5' RACE reads, yielding one record per CDR3 amino acid sequence without DNA. The listing records over 100,000 distinct CDR3 sequences. The sequencing input was blood. These receptor sequences come from a human donor with ulcerative colitis or Crohn's disease, or a healthy co-twin of an affected twin (not recorded which). Both conserved end residues are part of each CDR3. The order of the fields is V gene, J gene, CDR3 protein.

TRBV20-1	TRBJ2-1	CSARDLDRVNNEQFF
TRBV10-3	TRBJ2-1	CAISESRGAGGSYNEQFF
TRBV20-1	TRBJ2-3	CSALSTSGPDTQYF
TRBV18	TRBJ1-1	CASSPRSSGTEAFF
TRBV29-1	TRBJ2-7	CSATDRFSSYEQYF
TRBV7-8	TRBJ1-4	CASSQRHNRGGDEKLFF
TRBV7-2	TRBJ2-7	CASSREGTSGDEQYF
TRBV12-3/TRBV12-4	TRBJ2-5	CASSSGGEETQYF
TRBV20-1	TRBJ2-7	CSATDRESYEQYF
TRBV7-9	TRBJ2-1	CASSFRDREHEQFF
TRBV28	TRBJ2-7	CASRPGWLSYEQYF
TRBV20-1	TRBJ1-5	CSARRDKNQPQHF
TRBV5-5	TRBJ2-3	CASSLGAGRTDTQYF
TRBV20-1	TRBJ2-1	CSAEVSQGRDNEQFF
TRBV6-6	TRBJ1-2	CASSLDRGYGYTF
TRBV29-1	TRBJ1-1	CSVEGRVNTEAFF
TRBV13	TRBJ2-7	CASSLGTGKAQYF
TRBV2	TRBJ1-2	CASSEDTNYGYTF
TRBV5-1	TRBJ2-7	CASSLGQGAYEQYF
TRBV7-9	TRBJ2-7	CASSYGHPSYEQYF
TRBV29-1	TRBJ2-3	CSVKLEIAGGTDTQYF
TRBV9	TRBJ2-3	CASSISGGTDTQYF
TRBV28	TRBJ2-1	CASSFKVAGRYNEQFF
TRBV15	TRBJ1-1	CATSRVVLEGAFF
TRBV4-3	TRBJ2-3	CASSQGLAGDTQYF
TRBV15	TRBJ2-5	CATSRGTLGETQYF
TRBV7-7	TRBJ1-5	CASSPDRGQPQHF
TRBV6-1	TRBJ2-1	CASSPRGTSYNEQFF
TRBV5-5	TRBJ1-2	CASSGDGGSYGYTF
TRBV28	TRBJ2-7	CASSPPRGISYEQYF
TRBV27	TRBJ2-3	CASSSTPDRGDTQYF
TRBV20-1	TRBJ1-1	CSARDPRTGLTEAFF
TRBV5-1	TRBJ1-1	CASSLASGGGSTEAFF
TRBV9	TRBJ1-3	CASSVEGGIENTIYF
TRBV20-1	TRBJ1-1	CSASDGGEAFF